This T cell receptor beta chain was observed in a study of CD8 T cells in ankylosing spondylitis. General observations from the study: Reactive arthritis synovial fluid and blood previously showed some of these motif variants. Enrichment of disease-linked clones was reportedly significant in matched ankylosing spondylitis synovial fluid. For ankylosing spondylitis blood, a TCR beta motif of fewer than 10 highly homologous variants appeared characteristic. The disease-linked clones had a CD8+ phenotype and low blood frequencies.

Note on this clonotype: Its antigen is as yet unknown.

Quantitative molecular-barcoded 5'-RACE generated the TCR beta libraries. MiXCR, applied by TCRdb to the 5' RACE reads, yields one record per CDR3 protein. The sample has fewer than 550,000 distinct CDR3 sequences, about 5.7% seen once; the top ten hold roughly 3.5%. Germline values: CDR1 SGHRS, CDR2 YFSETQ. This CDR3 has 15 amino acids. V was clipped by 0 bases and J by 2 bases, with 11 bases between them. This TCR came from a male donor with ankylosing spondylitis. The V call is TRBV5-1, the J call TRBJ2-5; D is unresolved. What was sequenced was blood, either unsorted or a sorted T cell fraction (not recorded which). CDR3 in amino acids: CASSLGPTPQETQYF. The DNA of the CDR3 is TGCGCCAGCAGCTTGGGCCCGACACCTCAAGAGACCCAGTACTTC.